This T cell receptor beta chain was found in a study of early T cells in non-severe SARS-CoV-2 infection. Turning to the study itself: The sequenced material was bulk RNA from unsorted whole blood, and its chains were unpaired. Overall study findings and caveats: Matching with VDJdb favored anti-spike CD8 responses (missing private and CD4 specificities).

This clonotype appeared a few times. Its antigen is currently unknown. Unique molecular identifiers (one per individual cDNA molecule) were attached. TCRdb called the 5' RACE reads again in MiXCR, with one record for every CDR3 protein. The data contain about 77,000 distinct CDR3 sequences, approximately 15% of them seen just once; the ten biggest clones take up around 2.6%. This CDR3 contains 18 residues. The junction had 12 bases not matched to a gene; V was cut back by 5 bases and J by 0 bases. Looked up from germline, CDR1 is SGHAT and CDR2 is FQNNGV. The sample taken for sequencing was whole blood. V usage is TRBV11-2 and J usage is TRBJ2-2, with 7 bases aligning to TRBD1. The sequence derives from an adult who was a healthcare worker with PCR-confirmed SARS-CoV-2 infection or an uninfected control (not recorded which). This CDR3 is CASSRTLRTGTNTGELFF. Here the CDR3 DNA reads TGTGCCAGCAGCCGGACCCTTAGGACAGGCACGAACACCGGGGAGCTGTTTTTT.